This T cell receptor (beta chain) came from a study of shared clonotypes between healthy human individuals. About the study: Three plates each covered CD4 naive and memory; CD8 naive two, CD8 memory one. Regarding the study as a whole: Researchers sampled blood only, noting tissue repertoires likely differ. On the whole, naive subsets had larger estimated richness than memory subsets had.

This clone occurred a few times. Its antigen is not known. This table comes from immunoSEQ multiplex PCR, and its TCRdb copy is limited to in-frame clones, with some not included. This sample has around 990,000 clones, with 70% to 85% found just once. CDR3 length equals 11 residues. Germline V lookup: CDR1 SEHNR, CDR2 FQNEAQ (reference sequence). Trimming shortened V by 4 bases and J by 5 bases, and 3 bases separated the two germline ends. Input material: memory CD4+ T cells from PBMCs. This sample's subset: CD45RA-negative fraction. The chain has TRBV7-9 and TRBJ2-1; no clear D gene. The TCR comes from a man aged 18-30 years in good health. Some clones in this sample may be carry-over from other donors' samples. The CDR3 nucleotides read TGTGCCAGCAGCTACGACAATGAGCAGTTCTTC. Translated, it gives CASSYDNEQFF.